This TCR beta chain was captured by sequencing in a study of naive and memory T cell subsets (TCRdb year 2017). Notes on the research overall: An open-source, UMI-based TCR alpha and beta sequencing pipeline was applied to sorted naive and memory peripheral blood T cell subsets. The functional CMV T cell responses agreed completely with IgG serology results. RNA was DNase-treated and reverse transcribed with TCR constant-region primers, mostly using SuperScript III. The paper's findings and limits, for the study overall: TCR abundance followed a power law whose exponent differed between naive and memory subsets but was consistent across the three individuals. Following error correction, more than 95% of naive TCR sequences occurred only once, which made naive abundance distributions much steeper than those of memory subsets. RNA-based TCR counts may be affected by expression changes linked to T cell activation and differentiation. No ground truth was available to validate the repertoire findings for the naive and memory subsets. Single alpha or beta chain sequences, rather than paired alpha/beta receptors, were used to define clonotypes. A few larger clonotypes were present in naive repertoires, especially CD8 naive repertoires, and these clonotypes were possibly memory cells re-expressing CD45RA. Gini index rose and Shannon and inverse Simpson diversity fell from naive through CM, EM and EMRA in both CD4 and CD8 cells.

Comment on this clonotype: The target of this receptor is not known. No base-level quality is on record; no much larger clone is a single base apart.

Separate amplification of TCR alpha and beta chain libraries was performed from the second PCR step onward. Donor CMV status was determined by IFNgamma production from CD4+ T cells after overnight stimulation of fresh PBMCs with CMV viral lysate. Miltenyi beads were used first to positively select CD4 T cells, and CD8 T cells were then positively selected from the CD4-negative fraction. Cells were stained for CD3, CD4, CD8, CD45RA, CD27 and a live/dead dye and were sorted on a BD Aria II into four subsets based on CD45RA and CD27. A few healthy volunteers provided blood, and the blood of each volunteer was split into CD4 and CD8 T cells and then into four differentiation subsets. About 0.11 L of peripheral blood was drawn per donor, and PBMC were isolated by Ficoll-Paque PLUS density-gradient centrifugation. Sorted cells were lysed in RLT buffer, and RNA was extracted with a Qiagen RNeasy kit and stored at -80°C.

V was cut back by 3 bases and J by 2 bases, leaving a gap of 8 bases between them. Looking up the germline V gene (reference sequence) yields CDR1 LNHNV and CDR2 YYDKDF. The CDR3 starts with the cysteine, ends with the phenylalanine, and has 14 residues. The entry retains the CDR3 DNA only, 42 bases that are in frame from base 1. The library was produced with UMI-ligation and nested PCR. To cover both TRBC1 and TRBC2, the beta constant-region primer consisted of an equimolar mix of two oligonucleotides. Four rounds of PCR, combining the SP2 primer with nested alpha and beta constant-region primers, were used to amplify the ligated cDNA. A single-stranded oligonucleotide bearing the SP2 primer plus a 12-nucleotide UMI was ligated onto the 3' end of the cDNA by T4 RNA ligase 1. The ligation reaction was kept at 16 degrees C for roughly 19-25 hours. PCR2 was usually performed as a SYBR Green qPCR and halted at a preset threshold so that over-amplification would not occur. Apart from the first purification, every purification step used Agencourt AMPure XP magnetic beads. Libraries were quantified by Qubit and checked on a TapeStation, with a main peak expected near 650 bp. The pooled libraries were sequenced on an Illumina MiSeq using v2 2x251 paired-end kits, which usually yielded about 0.9-2.1 million reads per sample. Libraries were pooled at about 4.3 nM per sample, and roughly 4.5-7.5% PhiX was added to improve cluster recognition. In the original analysis: FASTQ reads processed by Demultiplexor were assigned V and J genes by Decombinator through tag matching that tolerated a single base-pair mismatch. UMIs were used by Collapsinator to correct both sequencing errors and frequency errors arising from PCR heterogeneity. CDR3Translator translated TCRs and extracted CDR3s from the conserved cysteine to the FGXG phenylalanine, flagging non-productive sequences. Gini, Shannon entropy and inverse Simpson indices were calculated on repertoires subsampled to equal numbers of UMI-defined TCRs. Within the linear range, a power law was fitted by maximum likelihood to the distributions of clonotype abundance. On one naive CD8 sample, the pipeline and MIGEC gave similar UMI counts, unique TCR numbers and clonal distributions. One analysis removed from the naive repertoire any naive TCRs that were also present in any memory subset from the same donor. The repertoires were searched for some 7,300 CMV-associated CDR3 sequences that had been compiled from VDJdb and a published dataset. TCRdb reanalyzed the raw reads on its own, using fastp at Q25 for trimming and MiXCR for clone calling, and kept in-frame beta chains. Rows merge per CDR3 protein into single entries with the most common DNA and genes. The V and J calls here are based on TCRdb, not the publication. Within this sample are around 140,000 distinct CDR3 sequences, with about a fifth of them counted one time only. Of the sample, about 0.57% falls within the top ten clones.

Material: naive CD8+ T cells from blood. The cell subset or site label, read with the paper, signifies: naive T cells, CD45RA high CD27+. The TCR sequence derives from a human donor in good health. Rearrangement joined TRBV15 to TRBJ2-4; perhaps TRBD1 is the D gene, with 6 bases matching. CDR3 protein: CATSSDRTKNIQYF. The DNA sequence is given as TGTGCCACCAGCAGCGACAGGACCAAAAACATTCAGTACTTC.